This T cell receptor (beta chain) originates from a study of blood T cell repertoires in COVID-19. Study-level information: Sources were T cells, B-cell-depleted T cells, or PBMCs; the material itself was cDNA or gDNA.

The cohort comprised adults aged roughly 18 to 95 years residing in approximately 25 US areas. Cohort allocation depended upon clinical history that participants reported. V lost 6 bases, J lost 1 base, and 12 bases lay in between. CDR3 length equals 14 residues. Germline CDR1 MNHEY, CDR2 SVGAGI. The assay was immunoSEQ multiplex PCR, and TCRdb's table has in-frame clones only and misses some. Among 220,000 or so clones listed, around 90% were seen once. The origin of this receptor is a man aged 30-40 years who had been exposed to COVID-19. The sample consisted of PBMCs or T cells enriched from blood (not recorded which). This chain uses TRBV6-5 with TRBJ2-5; perhaps TRBD2 as D (5 bases). The CDR3 bases are TGTGCCAGCAGGGGATGGGCGGGCCAAGAGACCCAGTACTTC. It specifies CASRGWAGQETQYF.